The clone carrying this T cell receptor (beta chain) was recorded a few times. Its antigen remains unidentified. V lost 5 bases to trimming and J lost 1 base, with 14 bases between them. This CDR3 contains 15 residues. From germline, CDR1 is MNHEY and CDR2 SMNVEV (reference sequence). Not enrolled were patients with uncontrolled infection, other autoimmune disease, pregnancy or lactation. RNA transcripts provided the source from which TCR beta CDR3 regions were amplified. Carried out on the TCR CDR3, a first-round RT-PCR used the HTBI primer set. In TCRdb, the multiplex PCR reads were re-called with MiXCR into one record per CDR3 protein. The table records around 500,000 distinct CDR3 sequences, roughly an eighth of them present only once. This entry comes from a study of T cells in Graves' hyperthyroidism and ophthalmopathy. Study-wide findings and caveats: Ophthalmopathy prediction by the model preceded onset by a median about 6 months. Ophthalmopathy and stable hyperthyroidism were separated by a 13 V-J model. In blood, most of the thyroid clonotypes expanded above 0.001 were also present.

This chain joins TRBV27 and TRBJ1-1; a weak D match, TRBD1 (6 bases). Sequencing was carried out using blood. The TCR originated in a woman aged 18 to 35 with Graves' hyperthyroidism. Written as DNA, the CDR3 is TGTGCCAGCAGTATGAGGACAGCCCCGAACACTGAAGCTTTCTTT. Translated: CASSMRTAPNTEAFF.